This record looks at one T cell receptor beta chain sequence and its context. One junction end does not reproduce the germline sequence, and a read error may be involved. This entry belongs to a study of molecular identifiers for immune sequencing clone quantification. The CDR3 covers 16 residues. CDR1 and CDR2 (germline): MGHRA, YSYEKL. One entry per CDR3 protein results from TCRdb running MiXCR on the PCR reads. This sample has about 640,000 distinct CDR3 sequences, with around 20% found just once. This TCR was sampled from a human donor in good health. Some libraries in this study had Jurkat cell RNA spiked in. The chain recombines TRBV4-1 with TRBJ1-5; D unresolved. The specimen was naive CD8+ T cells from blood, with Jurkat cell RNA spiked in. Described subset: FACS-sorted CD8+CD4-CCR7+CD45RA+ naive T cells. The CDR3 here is CANSQAASATYQPQHF. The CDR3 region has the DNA TGCGCCAACAGCCAAGCAGCGTCCGCGACTTATCAGCCCCAGCATTTT.